The 32 T cell receptor beta chains reported below all come from one sample, sequenced in a study of regulatory T cells in long-lasting Graves disease. With iRepertoire HTBI primers and Arm-PCR of CDR3 regions, TCR beta libraries were built. TCRdb called the multiplex PCR reads again in MiXCR, with one record for every CDR3 protein. This sample yields a few hundred thousand distinct CDR3 sequences, of which about 25% are seen a single time; roughly 28% belongs to the top ten. This sample's time point: persistent/refractory GD, antithyroid drugs over 5 years with positive TRAb. Researchers made the TCR library from RNA that was extracted from PBMCs. This material consisted of peripheral blood mononuclear cells (PBMCs), taken when the disease was refractory, from a patient treated with antithyroid drugs. These receptors came from a female donor with Graves disease.

The chain has TRBV5-1 and TRBJ1-2; D is undetermined. The CDR3 spans 12 residues. Trimming left V 1 base short and J 8 bases short, with 9 bases between. The germline CDR1 and CDR2 sequences are SGHRS and YFSETQ. The CDR3 here is CASSLPGRGYTF. Written as DNA, the CDR3 is TGCGCCAGCAGCTTGCCTGGGAGGGGCTACACCTTC.

This clonotype has at least ten counts. The rearrangement uses TRBV28 and TRBJ1-5; D remains ambiguous. Trimming left V 3 bases short and J 6 bases short, with 12 bases between. Germline V CDR1 and CDR2: MDHEN, SYDVKM. The CDR3 is made up of 14 amino acids. DNA for the CDR3: TGTGCCAGCAGTTTGTCAAATTTTGGTCAGCCCCAGCATTTT. Translating gives CASSLSNFGQPQHF.

The V gene is TRBV4-1, the J gene TRBJ1-1; D remains unclear. The V end was cut by 1 base, the J end by 7 bases, with 10 bases between. The CDR3 extends over 13 amino acids. Germline V gives CDR1 MGHRA, CDR2 YSYEKL. CDR3 in amino acids: CASSQALNGEAFF. CDR3 coding DNA: TGCGCCAGCAGCCAAGCCCTGAATGGTGAAGCTTTCTTT.

V is TRBV19 and J is TRBJ1-5, with D maybe TRBD1 (6 bases). V gave up 4 bases and J gave up 3 bases, with 16 bases separating them. The length of the CDR3 is 16 residues. Germline V gene sequence: CDR1 LNHDA, CDR2 SQIVND (reference sequence). The CDR3 DNA follows: TGTGCCAGTAGTACGGCAGGGGCTAATAACAATCAGCCCCAGCATTTT. Protein: CASSTAGANNNQPQHF. Filled out from reference TRBV19 and TRBJ1-5, the complete variable domain reads DGGITQSPKYLFRKEGQNVTLSCEQNLNHDAMYWYRQDPGQGLRLIYYSQIVNDFQKGDIAEGYSVSREKKESFPLTVTSAQKNPTAFYLCASSTAGANNNQPQHFGDGTRLSIL.

This clonotype was detected many times. J is TRBJ1-2 and V is TRBV6-1; D perhaps matches TRBD1 (5 bases). Germline V gene lookup returns CDR1 MNHNS and CDR2 SASEGT. This CDR3 region has 15 residues. V was clipped by 7 bases and J by 7 bases, with 22 bases between them. Written as DNA, the CDR3 is TGTGCCAGCATCGCCGACTCGAGGGGATTTGGTGGCTACACCTTC. Its protein product is CASIADSRGFGGYTF.

This clonotype was seen many times. This chain connects TRBV27 to TRBJ2-2; D is uncertain. This CDR3 is built from 14 residues. Germline V gene sequence: CDR1 MNHEY, CDR2 SMNVEV (reference sequence). V lost 6 bases, J lost 8 bases, and 16 bases lay in between. CDR3 amino acids: CASSLGPKTGELFF. The CDR3 bases are TGTGCCAGCAGCCTCGGACCCAAAACTGGGGAGCTGTTTTTT.

This clonotype was found many times. The CDR3 loop reads CASTLVLDRVDGYTF. The CDR3 nucleotides read TGTGCCAGCACCCTCGTCCTAGACAGGGTAGATGGCTACACCTTC. The gene calls are TRBV13 and TRBJ1-2; 7 bases match TRBD1. The CDR3 has 15 residues. Germline values: CDR1 PRHDT, CDR2 FYEKMQ (reference sequence). V shed 7 bases and J 6 bases; nucleotides not matched to a gene: 14.

This chain uses TRBV28 with TRBJ2-5; D is possibly TRBD1 or TRBD2 (5 bases each). Trimming left V 4 bases short and J 10 bases short, with 16 bases between. The CDR3 has 13 residues. Looked up from germline, CDR1 is MDHEN and CDR2 is SYDVKM. This CDR3 is CASSWDLSGIQYF. CDR3 coding DNA: TGTGCCAGCAGTTGGGACCTCTCGGGGATCCAGTACTTC.

V gene TRBV7-2 combines with J gene TRBJ1-2; D is unclear. Between the trimmed V and J ends, which lost 5 bases and 7 bases, there was a span of 11 bases. This CDR3 has 12 residues. CDR1 and CDR2 from the germline V gene are SGHTA and FQGNSA. The CDR3 DNA follows: TGTGCCAGCAGCCCCGTCCGTCGTGGCTACACCTTC. This gives the protein CASSPVRRGYTF.

This clonotype was found a few times. This chain uses TRBV28 with TRBJ1-2; TRBD1 matches 10 bases. The CDR3 runs 16 residues. With V trimmed by 5 bases and J by 8 bases, 14 bases remained unmatched. Germline CDR1 and CDR2: MDHEN and SYDVKM. The DNA of the CDR3 is TGTGCCAGCAGTACCGCCCGGACAGGGGGAGGTGGGGGCTACACCTTC. It is translated as CASSTARTGGGGGYTF.

A remark on this clonotype: A read error is possible here, since a much larger clone lies one base away. This chain links TRBV6-1 with TRBJ2-7; 13 nucleotides align to TRBD2. The CDR3 is 15 amino acids. Germline V gene data show CDR1 as MNHNS and CDR2 as SASEGT. V trimming: 5 bases; J trimming: 9 bases; junction bases outside the gene matches: 10. The CDR3 nucleotides read TGTGCCAGCAGTCGACTAGCGGGAGGATTCGGCGGGCAGTACTTC. Translating gives CASSRLAGGFGGQYF.

This clonotype was detected ten times or more. This chain joins TRBV20-1 and TRBJ2-7, with D unclear. CDR1 and CDR2 (germline): DFQATT, SNEGSKA (reference sequence). The CDR3 contains 12 residues. With 6 bases removed from V and 2 bases from J, the gap between germline ends came to 11 bases. The chain's CDR3 is CSATGQAYEQYF. DNA for the CDR3: TGCAGTGCAACCGGCCAGGCCTACGAGCAGTACTTC.

This clonotype turned up a few times. This chain connects TRBV11-2 to TRBJ2-2; 9 bases match TRBD2. With 3 bases clipped from V and 5 bases from J, the junction kept 4 bases outside the gene matches. The length of the CDR3 is 15 residues. The germline CDR1 and CDR2 sequences are SGHAT and FQNNGV. In DNA, the CDR3 is TGTGCCAGCAGCTTCGCGGGAGGGCGAACCGGGGAGCTGTTTTTT. It codes for CASSFAGGRTGELFF.

This clonotype was picked up many times. J is TRBJ2-7 and V is TRBV20-1; the D gene is possibly TRBD2 (6 bases). Germline CDR1 is DFQATT and CDR2 is SNEGSKA (reference sequence). V shed 3 bases and J shed 2 bases, with 11 bases lying between them. There are 13 residues in the CDR3. The CDR3 DNA reads TGCAGTGCTAGCCCGCCGGGGGCCTACGAGCAGTACTTC. Translating it yields CSASPPGAYEQYF.

This clonotype was observed a handful of times. CDR3 protein: CASSLAVGGGTETQYF. CDR3 in DNA: TGTGCCAGCAGCTTAGCAGTTGGGGGAGGGACAGAAACCCAGTACTTC. The rearrangement links TRBV7-2 to TRBJ2-5; the D gene could be TRBD1 or TRBD2 (7 bases each). Germline lookup yields CDR1 SGHTA and CDR2 FQGNSA. Between the trimmed V and J ends, which lost 0 bases and 8 bases, there was a span of 19 bases. The length of the CDR3 is 16 residues.

This clonotype has ten or more counts. The J gene is TRBJ1-2, the V gene TRBV28; D might be TRBD1 (6 bases). Germline V gene data show CDR1 as MDHEN and CDR2 as SYDVKM. The CDR3 is 16 residues long. Trimming cost V 6 bases and J 3 bases, with 20 bases left between them. CDR3 amino acids: CASSFRGAPPHYGYTF. The CDR3 DNA sequence: TGTGCCAGCAGCTTTAGGGGGGCGCCCCCCCACTATGGCTACACCTTC.

The table lists this clonotype with many counts. The V gene is TRBV27, the J gene TRBJ2-6; D is perhaps TRBD1 (6 bases). The CDR3 runs to 17 residues. CDR1 MNHEY and CDR2 SMNVEV come from the germline V gene (reference sequence). The V end was cut by 6 bases, the J end by 5 bases, with 20 bases between. The chain's CDR3 is CASSRQAVLSRANVLTF. CDR3 DNA sequence: TGTGCCAGCAGCCGACAGGCTGTCTTGTCGAGGGCCAACGTCCTGACTTTC.

This clonotype occurred many times. The chain is built from TRBV7-2 and TRBJ2-5; possibly TRBD2 for D (5 bases). Between the trimmed V and J ends, which lost 5 bases and 4 bases, there was a span of 17 bases. Germline V gene lookup returns CDR1 SGHTA and CDR2 FQGNSA. This CDR3 is built from 15 residues. The DNA of the CDR3 is TGTGCCAGCAGCCGGACTGAAAGAGATTTAGAGACCCAGTACTTC. Protein sequence: CASSRTERDLETQYF.

The rearrangement links TRBV28 to TRBJ2-3; D is ambiguous. The length of the CDR3 is 11 residues. Germline lookup yields CDR1 MDHEN and CDR2 SYDVKM. With 8 bases removed from V and 8 bases from J, the gap between germline ends came to 11 bases. The CDR3 sequence: CASQGLGTQYF. In nucleotides, the CDR3 is TGTGCCAGCCAAGGGTTGGGTACGCAGTATTTT.

The V gene is TRBV19, the J gene TRBJ1-5; the D gene is possibly TRBD1 (6 bases). CDR1 LNHDA and CDR2 SQIVND come from the germline V gene (reference sequence). Trimming took off 6 bases at V and 3 bases at J, with 12 bases between the two ends. The CDR3 contains 14 residues. CDR3 nucleotide sequence: TGTGCCAGTAGGACGGGACAACTCAATCAGCCCCAGCATTTT. Encoded protein: CASRTGQLNQPQHF. The full variable domain, its missing parts supplied by reference TRBV19 and TRBJ1-5, is DGGITQSPKYLFRKEGQNVTLSCEQNLNHDAMYWYRQDPGQGLRLIYYSQIVNDFQKGDIAEGYSVSREKKESFPLTVTSAQKNPTAFYLCASRTGQLNQPQHFGDGTRLSIL.

This clonotype has a count of ten or more. The chain carries TRBV10-3 and TRBJ2-2; 8 positions agree with TRBD1. The germline V gene encodes CDR1 ENHRY and CDR2 SYGVKD. V lost 11 bases, J lost 0 bases, and 5 bases stayed unmatched. The CDR3 is 14 amino acids. The CDR3 DNA is TGTGCCGTGTCGACAGGGGCGAACACCGGGGAGCTGTTTTTT. Residues: CAVSTGANTGELFF.

This clonotype was counted ten times or more. J is TRBJ1-2 and V is TRBV28; D is ambiguous. Looked up from germline, CDR1 is MDHEN and CDR2 is SYDVKM. V lost 2 bases and J 5 bases, leaving 9 bases between the germline ends. The CDR3 covers 13 residues. This CDR3 reads CASSLDPSYGYTF. CDR3 nucleotide sequence: TGTGCCAGCAGTTTAGACCCTTCATATGGCTACACCTTC.

This clonotype was found a few times. The chain links TRBV19 to TRBJ2-7; TRBD1 matches 9 bases. CDR1 LNHDA and CDR2 SQIVND come from the germline V gene (reference sequence). The junction had 8 bases not matched to a gene; V was cut back by 4 bases and J by 4 bases. The CDR3 spans 15 residues. The chain's CDR3 is CASSTRRDRDYEQYF. CDR3 DNA: TGTGCCAGTAGTACCCGTCGGGACAGGGATTACGAGCAGTACTTC.

This clonotype was counted a few times. The J gene is TRBJ1-5, the V gene TRBV2; D uncertain. The CDR3 runs to 13 residues. V was clipped by 6 bases and J by 7 bases, with 13 bases between them. Germline V CDR1 and CDR2: SNHLY, FYNNEI. The CDR3 loop is CASSPRVRQPQHF. CDR3 bases: TGTGCCAGCAGCCCCCGGGTTCGCCAGCCCCAGCATTTT.

This chain links TRBV20-1 with TRBJ1-1; unclear D gene. CDR3 length: 13 residues. V lost 1 base and J lost 2, with 8 bases in between. In germline, CDR1 is DFQATT, CDR2 SNEGSKA (reference sequence). The CDR3 loop reads CSARVSGNTEAFF. Written as DNA, the CDR3 is TGCAGTGCTAGAGTGTCGGGTAACACTGAAGCTTTCTTT.

As concerns this clonotype: The junction shows a germline mismatch at one end, possibly a read error. This chain uses TRBV7-3 with TRBJ2-7; perhaps D is TRBD1 or TRBD2 (7 bases each). The CDR3 totals 15 residues. Germline CDR1 SGHTA, CDR2 FQGTGA. The CDR3 spells CASSPRGGDPYEQHF. DNA of the CDR3: TGTGCCAGCAGCCCCAGGGGGGGGGATCCCTACGAGCAGCACTTC. Based on the CDR3 plus reference TRBV7-3 and TRBJ2-7, the full variable domain is GAGVSQTPSNKVTEKGKYVELRCDPISGHTALYWYRQSLGQGPEFLIYFQGTGAADDSGLPNDRFFAVRPEGSVSTLKIQRTERGDSAVYLCASSPRGGDPYEQHFGPGTRLTVT.

This clonotype has at least ten counts. V usage is TRBV28 and J usage is TRBJ2-7; D is possibly TRBD2 (6 bases). The CDR3 is 14 amino acids. CDR1 and CDR2 from the germline V gene are MDHEN and SYDVKM. The ends were cut back, 2 bases at V and 3 bases at J, with 11 bases in the middle. DNA of the CDR3: TGTGCCAGCAGTTTACAGGCCGGGGGCTACGAGCAGTACTTC. It codes for CASSLQAGGYEQYF.

The chain's CDR3 is CSARSPAGGYEQYF. DNA for the CDR3: TGCAGTGCTAGAAGTCCAGCGGGAGGCTACGAGCAGTACTTC. The rearrangement joins TRBV20-1 to TRBJ2-7; 9 positions agree with TRBD2. The CDR3 has 14 amino acids. The germline V gene has CDR1 DFQATT and CDR2 SNEGSKA (reference sequence). The V and J ends lost 2 bases and 3 bases, in that order; junction bases with no gene match: 5.

This clonotype has at least ten counts. The rearrangement joins TRBV28 to TRBJ1-1, with TRBD1 as a possible D gene (5 bases). Germline V CDR1 and CDR2: MDHEN, SYDVKM. The CDR3 totals 17 residues. Trimming took 2 bases from V and 1 from J, leaving 17 bases between them. For the CDR3, the DNA is TGTGCCAGCAGTTTACCCCAGGCGGGGCAGCCGAACACTGAAGCTTTCTTT. It codes for CASSLPQAGQPNTEAFF.

The CDR3 coding sequence is TGTGCCAGTAGTGACGGACAGCGGTACGCTGAAGCTTTCTTT. This codes for CASSDGQRYAEAFF. The chain couples TRBV19 to TRBJ1-1; a weak D match, TRBD1 (6 bases). Germline V lookup: CDR1 LNHDA, CDR2 SQIVND (reference sequence). V lost 5 bases and J lost 6, with 16 bases in between. This CDR3 comprises 14 residues.

V is TRBV25-1 and J is TRBJ1-2; perhaps TRBD1 as D (6 bases). Germline loops: CDR1 MGHDK, CDR2 SYGVNS. The CDR3 is made up of 12 amino acids. The V gene lost 4 bases and the J gene lost 8 bases, with 11 bases spanning the gap. The CDR3 protein is CASSAQGWGYTF. CDR3 in DNA: TGTGCCAGCAGTGCACAGGGTTGGGGCTACACCTTC.

With respect to this clonotype: The CDR3 ends on some other residue instead of the conserved phenylalanine or tryptophan, so this is likely a read error. The chain is built from TRBV19 and TRBJ1-3; D is undetermined. Trimming shortened V by 5 bases and J by 4 bases, and 12 bases separated the two germline ends. Germline V lookup: CDR1 LNHDA, CDR2 SQIVND (reference sequence). This CDR3 contains 14 residues. The CDR3 loop reads CASSRGLGGNTIYL. The CDR3 DNA reads as TGTGCCAGTAGTCGAGGACTGGGAGGAAACACCATATATCTT.